The 14 T cell receptor beta chains given below trace back to one sample, sequenced in a study of technical replicates of blood from a handful of donors. The assay was immunoSEQ multiplex PCR, and TCRdb's table has in-frame clones only and misses some. The sample yields 95,000 or so clones, around 95% seen once. The sequencing input was T cells isolated from PBMCs. These receptors all stem from a human donor in good health.

The V call is TRBV6-5, the J call TRBJ1-1; a weak D match, TRBD1 (6 bases). Germline CDR1 MNHEY, CDR2 SVGAGI. The CDR3 is made up of 11 amino acids. With 2 bases removed from V and 11 bases from J, the gap between germline ends came to 9 bases. DNA for the CDR3: TGTGCCAGCAGTTACCCAGGGGTCGCTTTCTTT. It translates to CASSYPGVAFF.

The chain joins TRBV6-6 to TRBJ1-2; possibly TRBD1 for D (6 bases). The germline CDR1 and CDR2 sequences are MNHNY and SVGAGI (reference sequence). The CDR3 is 16 residues long. V gave up 7 bases and J gave up 1 base, with 19 bases separating them. The CDR3 loop is CASTEAGQFFNYGYTF. CDR3 coding DNA: TGTGCCAGCACCGAGGCCGGACAGTTTTTTAACTATGGCTACACCTTC.

This rearrangement joins TRBV4-3 to TRBJ2-7, with D possibly being TRBD2 (5 bases). The CDR3 consists of 15 residues. With 0 bases removed from V and 2 bases from J, the gap between germline ends came to 11 bases. Germline CDR1 LGHNA, CDR2 YSLEER. The DNA of the CDR3 is TGCGCCAGCAGCCAAGAGTGGCGTAGCGCCTACGAGCAGTACTTC. It codes for CASSQEWRSAYEQYF.

The rearrangement links TRBV28 to TRBJ2-2; weak D call: TRBD1 (6 bases). CDR3 length equals 15 residues. Germline V gives CDR1 MDHEN, CDR2 SYDVKM. V was clipped by 3 bases and J by 4 bases, with 12 bases between them. The CDR3 spells CASSFSQGATGELFF. CDR3 DNA: TGTGCCAGCAGTTTCTCACAGGGTGCCACCGGGGAGCTGTTTTTT.

The V call is TRBV27, the J call TRBJ1-5, with 9 nucleotides matching TRBD1. Germline CDR1 is MNHEY and CDR2 is SMNVEV (reference sequence). There are 16 residues in the CDR3. V trimming: 1 base; J trimming: 4 bases; junction bases outside the gene matches: 5. The DNA of the CDR3 is TGTGCCAGCAGTTTATACTCCGGGACAGGGAATCAGCCCCAGCATTTT. Translating gives CASSLYSGTGNQPQHF.

This sequence joins TRBV18 and TRBJ2-7, with D possibly matching TRBD1 (6 bases). Germline loops: CDR1 KGHSH, CDR2 LQKENI. The CDR3 length is 15 residues. The V and J ends lost 0 bases and 4 bases respectively, with 13 bases between them. The CDR3 loop is CASSPPGTSTYEQYF. In DNA, the CDR3 is TGTGCCAGCTCACCACCCGGGACATCTACTTACGAGCAGTACTTC.

The rearrangement joins TRBV7-2 to TRBJ2-3, with a weak D call TRBD2 (6 bases). Germline V gene sequence: CDR1 SGHTA, CDR2 FQGNSA. Trimming stripped 6 bases from V and 6 bases from J, with 16 bases between. The CDR3 runs to 14 residues. The CDR3 sequence is CASRVGGIGDTQYF. CDR3 sequence (DNA): TGTGCCAGCAGGGTAGGCGGGATAGGGGATACGCAGTATTTT. Looking up the rest from reference TRBV7-2 and TRBJ2-3 gives the full variable domain: GAGVSQSPSNKVTEKGKDVELRCDPISGHTALYWYRQSLGQGLEFLIYFQGNSAPDKSGLPSDRFSAERTGGSVSTLTIQRTQQEDSAVYLCASRVGGIGDTQYFGPGTRLTVL.

This CDR3 is CASSRIAGGPDTQYF. In DNA form, the CDR3 reads TGTGCCAGCAGCCGAATAGCGGGAGGGCCAGATACGCAGTATTTT. The chain combines TRBV9 with TRBJ2-3; 11 bases fit TRBD2. CDR1 is SGDLS, CDR2 YYNGEE, per germline. The CDR3 spans 15 residues. Losses at the gene ends were 4 bases for V and 4 bases for J; bases not matched to a gene: 5.

This chain links TRBV29-1 with TRBJ2-3; 7 bases align to TRBD1. The CDR3 has 14 residues. The germline CDR1 and CDR2 sequences are SQVTM and ANQGSEA. V dropped 6 bases and J dropped 1; count of bases not matched to a gene: 7. The CDR3, as DNA: TGCAGCGTCCTCCGGGACAGAGGCACAGATACGCAGTATTTT. It is translated as CSVLRDRGTDTQYF.

This sequence joins TRBV7-3 and TRBJ1-1; no reliable D call. Between the trimmed V and J ends, which lost 3 bases and 0 bases, there was a span of 5 bases. This CDR3 has 13 amino acids. Germline loops: CDR1 SGHTA, CDR2 FQGTGA. CDR3 in amino acids: CASSFSVNTEAFF. The CDR3 DNA reads as TGTGCCAGCAGCTTTTCAGTGAACACTGAAGCTTTCTTT.

CDR3 coding DNA: TGTGCCAGCAGCTTAACGGGGAGAGGTCGGGCCAACGTCCTGACTTTC. It is translated as CASSLTGRGRANVLTF. The gene calls are TRBV7-3 and TRBJ2-6, with a weak D call TRBD2 (5 bases). Per germline, CDR1 SGHTA and CDR2 FQGTGA. There are 16 residues in the CDR3. The ends were cut back, 0 bases at V and 5 bases at J, with 11 bases in the middle.

The rearrangement links TRBV6-4 to TRBJ1-1, with 7 bases lining up with TRBD1. Germline lookup yields CDR1 MRHNA and CDR2 SNTAGT. Trimming at V came to 9 bases and at J to 3 bases, leaving 7 bases not matched to a gene. The CDR3 spans 13 residues. The CDR3, as DNA: TGTGCCAGGATTGACAGGGACTACACTGAAGCTTTCTTT. Its protein is CARIDRDYTEAFF.

The V and J genes are TRBV27 and TRBJ2-2; D is undetermined. The CDR3 consists of 15 residues. V shed 4 bases and J shed 5 bases, with 14 bases lying between them. Germline CDR1 is MNHEY and CDR2 is SMNVEV (reference sequence). The CDR3 DNA reads as TGTGCCAGCAGTTGGGCTGGATCCTGGACCGGGGAGCTGTTTTTT. The encoded protein is CASSWAGSWTGELFF.

The chain has TRBV2 and TRBJ1-1; D gene ambiguous. The CDR3 runs to 13 residues. CDR1 is SNHLY and CDR2 is FYNNEI in the germline V gene. Trimming removed 4 bases at V and 1 base at J, with 7 bases between. Here the CDR3 reads CASSGGRNTEAFF. The CDR3 DNA is TGTGCCAGCAGTGGAGGGAGGAACACTGAAGCTTTCTTT.